The T cell receptor beta chain described here comes from a study of shared clonotypes between healthy human individuals. V was trimmed by 6 bases and J by 4 bases, leaving 12 bases between them. The CDR3 spans 14 residues. Per the germline V gene, CDR1 is SNHLY and CDR2 is FYNNEI. The assay was run at deep level. Several immunoSEQ plates held equal portions of the genomic DNA taken from each subset. TCRdb's table, derived via immunoSEQ multiplex PCR, lists solely in-frame clones and lacks some. The table includes fewer than 1.4 million clones, roughly 74% detected once. The specimen was memory CD4+ T cells from PBMCs. Subset meaning: CD45RA-negative fraction. The V and J genes are TRBV2 and TRBJ1-4; no firm D call. This TCR derives from a man between 18 and 35 years old in good health. Some clones in this sample may be carry-over from other donors' samples. The CDR3, as DNA: TGTGCCAGCAGGGGGTGGGGATATAATGAAAAACTGTTTTTT. It encodes CASRGWGYNEKLFF.